A selection of T cell receptor beta chains follows, all from one sample in a study of monozygotic twins with cystic fibrosis. Sequencing used immunoSEQ multiplex PCR; TCRdb keeps in-frame clones, though not all of them. The table includes roughly 20,000 clones, approximately 96% detected once. The specimen was blood. These TCRs come from a woman aged 25 to 45 with cystic fibrosis. Both conserved end residues are part of each CDR3. The D gene is left open where the match is weak.

-	TRBV2	TRBJ1-2	CASSDQLGYGYTF	TGTGCCAGCAGTGACCAATTGGGCTATGGCTACACCTTC
TRBD2	TRBV4-1	TRBJ2-3	CASSQIGLAGIDTQYF	TGCGCCAGCAGCCAAATAGGGCTAGCGGGGATCGATACGCAGTATTTT
TRBD1	TRBV7-6	TRBJ1-4	CASRHAGTGDEKLFF	TGTGCCAGCAGACATGCCGGGACAGGGGATGAAAAACTGTTTTTT
TRBD1	TRBV30	TRBJ1-4	CAWSVRPRDRGVTPTNEKLFF	TGTGCCTGGAGTGTCCGTCCCAGGGACAGGGGGGTTACTCCAACTAATGAAAAACTGTTTTTT
-	TRBV27	TRBJ2-7	CASSLRGSYEQYF	TGTGCCAGCAGTTTGAGGGGATCCTACGAGCAGTACTTC
-	TRBV2	TRBJ1-2	CASSATVGANYGYTF	TGTGCCAGCAGTGCGACCGTTGGGGCTAACTATGGCTACACCTTC
-	TRBV18	TRBJ1-5	CASSHGGRNQPQHF	TGTGCCAGCTCACACGGAGGGCGGAACCAGCCCCAGCATTTT
-	TRBV19	TRBJ2-7	CASSILGETYEQYF	TGTGCCAGTAGTATCCTGGGTGAGACTTACGAGCAGTACTTC
TRBD2	TRBV7-9	TRBJ2-2	CASSLEAGANTGELFF	TGTGCCAGCAGCTTGGAGGCGGGAGCGAACACCGGGGAGCTGTTTTTT
-	TRBV6-5	TRBJ1-2	CASSSYRDNYGYTF	TGTGCCAGCAGCTCTTACAGGGATAACTATGGCTACACCTTC
TRBD1	TRBV6-1	TRBJ1-5	CASRDRVAQPQHF	TGTGCCAGCCGGGACAGGGTCGCTCAGCCCCAGCATTTT
-	TRBV6-5	TRBJ1-2	CASSSLGTYGYTF	TGTGCCAGCAGCTCCCTTGGCACCTATGGCTACACCTTC
-	TRBV5-5	TRBJ2-2	CASSFRRLTGELFF	TGTGCCAGCAGCTTCCGCAGGCTCACCGGGGAGCTGTTTTTT
-	TRBV5-6	TRBJ2-7	CASSLYSGVSYEQYF	TGTGCCAGCAGCTTGTACTCGGGGGTTTCCTACGAGCAGTACTTC
-	TRBV5-1	TRBJ1-2	CASSLEPPEGYTF	TGCGCCAGCAGCTTGGAACCCCCCGAAGGCTACACCTTC
-	TRBV29-1	TRBJ2-1	CSASAGSSYNEQFF	TGCAGCGCCTCAGCCGGTTCCTCCTACAATGAGCAGTTCTTC
-	TRBV28	TRBJ1-5	CASSHSRLTRDSNQPQHF	TGTGCCAGCAGTCACTCCCGGTTGACAAGGGATAGCAATCAGCCCCAGCATTTT
TRBD1	TRBV7-8	TRBJ1-4	CASTPSVGTVFTTNEKLFF	TGTGCCAGCACCCCCTCTGTCGGGACAGTCTTTACAACTAATGAAAAACTGTTTTTT
-	TRBV6-5	TRBJ2-3	CASGGRGLTDTQYF	TGTGCCAGCGGAGGGCGGGGTCTCACAGATACGCAGTATTTT
TRBD1	TRBV2	TRBJ1-2	CARKFERTGGGYTF	TGTGCCAGAAAATTTGAAAGGACAGGGGGTGGCTACACCTTC
-	TRBV10-3	TRBJ2-7	CAIGRTLTSYEQYF	TGTGCCATCGGACGAACCCTTACCTCCTACGAGCAGTACTTC
TRBD1	TRBV6-1	TRBJ2-3	CASSEGQGDSDTQYF	TGTGCCAGCAGTGAGGGACAGGGAGATTCAGATACGCAGTATTTT
-	TRBV18	TRBJ2-7	CASSIQGEGEQYF	TGTGCCAGCTCAATTCAGGGTGAGGGCGAGCAGTACTTC
-	TRBV2	TRBJ1-5	CASSEYHRSNQPQHF	TGTGCCAGCAGTGAATATCACAGAAGCAATCAGCCCCAGCATTTT
-	TRBV5-1	TRBJ2-3	CASSLNGILDTQYF	TGCGCCAGCAGCCTAAACGGGATTTTGGATACGCAGTATTTT